The 12 T cell receptor beta chains reported below all come from one sample, sequenced in a study of blood T cell repertoires in COVID-19. Clones were read by immunoSEQ multiplex PCR, and TCRdb kept only the in-frame ones, dropping some. The sample includes roughly 250,000 clones, 75% to 90% of them seen just once. Input material: PBMCs or T cells enriched from blood (not recorded which). These receptor sequences come from a middle-aged woman with acute COVID-19.

The rearrangement uses TRBV5-1 and TRBJ2-2; TRBD2 might be the D (5 bases). This CDR3 has 16 residues. V lost 0 bases to trimming and J lost 1 base, with 10 bases between them. Per the germline V gene, CDR1 is SGHRS and CDR2 is YFSETQ. The CDR3 sequence: CASSLGGIENTGELFF. In DNA, the CDR3 is TGCGCCAGCAGCTTGGGAGGGATAGAGAACACCGGGGAGCTGTTTTTT. Full variable domain (outside the CDR3, taken from reference TRBV5-1 and TRBJ2-2): KAGVTQTPRYLIKTRGQQVTLSCSPISGHRSVSWYQQTPGQGLQFLFEYFSETQRNKGNFPGRFSGRQFSNSRSEMNVSTLELGDSALYLCASSLGGIENTGELFFGEGSRLTVL.

The CDR3 sequence is CASRPGGIIEAFF. The CDR3 DNA sequence: TGTGCCAGCAGGCCAGGGGGGATAATTGAAGCTTTCTTT. The chain recombines TRBV12-3 or TRBV12-4 with TRBJ1-1; the match to TRBD1 covers 7 bases. Trimming took 6 bases from V and 7 from J; bases not matched to a gene: 8. This CDR3 has 13 amino acids.

This chain joins TRBV11-2 and TRBJ2-7; 9 nucleotides agree with TRBD2. Germline CDR1 reads SGHAT; CDR2 reads FQNNGV. The CDR3 loop spans 18 amino acids. V was clipped by 3 bases and J by 6 bases; unmatched bases: 18. Here the CDR3 reads CASSLRLAGPSLVREQYF. As DNA, the CDR3 is TGTGCCAGCAGCTTGAGGCTAGCGGGACCCAGCCTCGTCCGCGAGCAGTACTTC.

The chain combines TRBV5-1 with TRBJ2-1; maybe TRBD2 (5 bases). The CDR3 is 14 amino acids. V was pared by 6 bases and J by 9 bases, with 19 bases between. Germline V CDR1 and CDR2: SGHRS, YFSETQ. The CDR3 DNA follows: TGCGCCAGCACCACTGGGGAGCGGTGGGGTGAGCAGTTCTTC. Protein sequence: CASTTGERWGEQFF.

This clone came up a few times. The J gene is TRBJ2-7, the V gene TRBV24-1; no definite D call. This CDR3 comprises 13 residues. V was trimmed by 1 base and J by 9 bases, leaving 12 bases between them. The germline gives CDR1 KGHDR, CDR2 SFDVKD. CDR3 DNA sequence: TGTGCCACCAGTGATTTAGCCTTTGCTGGGCAGTACTTC. Translation: CATSDLAFAGQYF.

This chain links TRBV6-5 with TRBJ1-1; D remains ambiguous. CDR1 MNHEY and CDR2 SVGAGI come from the germline V gene. V lost 5 bases to trimming and J lost 0 bases, with 7 bases between them. CDR3 length: 13 amino acids. The CDR3: CASSRALNTEAFF. Written as DNA, the CDR3 is TGTGCCAGCAGTCGAGCCTTGAACACTGAAGCTTTCTTT.

This rearrangement joins TRBV5-5 to TRBJ1-1; 7 bases map to TRBD1. V lost 1 base to trimming and J lost 4 bases; unmatched junction nucleotides: 7. The CDR3 is 15 residues long. Germline V gene data show CDR1 as SGHKS and CDR2 as YYEKEE (reference sequence). In nucleotides, the CDR3 is TGTGCCAGCAGCTTGAGACAGGGAGAGGGCACTGAAGCTTTCTTT. Its translation: CASSLRQGEGTEAFF.

The CDR3 reads CASRPRGSGELFF. The CDR3 DNA reads TGTGCCAGCAGACCCAGGGGGAGCGGGGAGCTGTTTTTT. The V and J genes are TRBV12-3 or TRBV12-4 and TRBJ2-2; 7 bases line up with TRBD1. After removal of 6 bases from V and 7 bases from J, the junction contained 5 bases not matched to a gene. The CDR3 length is 13 residues.

The chain joins TRBV7-8 to TRBJ2-2; 11 bases map to TRBD1. The V gene's germline CDR1 is SGHVS and CDR2 FQNEAQ. The V and J ends lost 4 bases and 2 bases, in that order; junction bases with no gene match: 12. The length of the CDR3 is 19 residues. CDR3 in DNA: TGTGCCAGCAGCTCGCTCCGGGACAGGGGGGTGATCAACACCGGGGAGCTGTTTTTT. Its protein product is CASSSLRDRGVINTGELFF. Complete variable domain (other parts from reference TRBV7-8 and TRBJ2-2): GAGVSQSPRYKVAKRGQDVALRCDPISGHVSLFWYQQALGQGPEFLTYFQNEAQLDKSGLPSDRFFAERPEGSVSTLKIQRTQQEDSAVYLCASSSLRDRGVINTGELFFGEGSRLTVL.

The rearrangement joins TRBV5-1 to TRBJ1-5, with 10 bases aligning to TRBD1. Per germline, CDR1 SGHRS and CDR2 YFSETQ. The CDR3 extends over 15 amino acids. V trimming: 4 bases; J trimming: 3 bases; junction bases outside the gene matches: 4. The CDR3 DNA is TGCGCCAGCAGCGACGGGACAGGGGACAATCAGCCCCAGCATTTT. Its translation is CASSDGTGDNQPQHF. The entire variable domain, with the rest obtained from reference TRBV5-1 and TRBJ1-5, is as follows: KAGVTQTPRYLIKTRGQQVTLSCSPISGHRSVSWYQQTPGQGLQFLFEYFSETQRNKGNFPGRFSGRQFSNSRSEMNVSTLELGDSALYLCASSDGTGDNQPQHFGDGTRLSIL.

The V and J genes are TRBV9 and TRBJ2-7, with TRBD1 identical over 12 bases. The ends lost 2 bases at V and 2 bases at J; junction bases unmatched: 8. Per germline, CDR1 SGDLS and CDR2 YYNGEE. The length of the CDR3 is 17 residues. CDR3 coding DNA: TGTGCCAGCAGCGTCGGGACAGGGGGCGAGTCCACCTACGAGCAGTACTTC. This encodes CASSVGTGGESTYEQYF. Variable domain in full (rest from reference TRBV9 and TRBJ2-7): DSGVTQTPKHLITATGQRVTLRCSPRSGDLSVYWYQQSLDQGLQFLIQYYNGEERAKGNILERFSAQQFPDLHSELNLSSLELGDSALYFCASSVGTGGESTYEQYFGPGTRLTVT.

The V call is TRBV19, the J call TRBJ1-2; TRBD1 matches 7 bases. Germline loops: CDR1 LNHDA, CDR2 SQIVND (reference sequence). The CDR3 has 13 amino acids. Here the CDR3 reads CATTLAPGGGYTF. The CDR3 nucleotides are TGTGCGACCACGTTGGCACCAGGGGGTGGCTACACCTTC.